This TCR beta chain was captured in a study of CD8 T cells in Susac syndrome. Patients having Susac syndrome satisfied recently defined diagnostic criteria for definite or probable disease. It was with random hexamers that roughly 0.45 to 1 ug RNA was reverse transcribed. One entry per CDR3 protein results from TCRdb running MiXCR on the immunoSEQ multiplex PCR reads. The sample lists some 110,000 distinct CDR3 sequences, approximately 94% occurring once. This CDR3 spans 18 amino acids. After removal of 0 bases from V and 5 bases from J, the junction contained 16 bases not matched to a gene. Germline lookup yields CDR1 SGHRS and CDR2 YFSETQ.

The rearrangement uses TRBV5-1 and TRBJ2-5; TRBD2 matches 7 bases. The receptor was derived from a human donor with Susac syndrome. Sequencing input: CD8+ T cells from PBMCs. The CDR3 nucleotides read TGCGCCAGCAGCTTGGGACTACCTTTGACTAGCAGGCGGGAGACCCAGTACTTC. As protein: CASSLGLPLTSRRETQYF.